This T cell receptor beta chain was documented in a study of response to subunit inactivated influenza vaccine. This clonotype was found a few times. The CDR3 covers 18 residues. Germline V gene lookup returns CDR1 MDHEN and CDR2 SYDVKM. V lost 6 bases to trimming and J lost 3 bases, with 24 bases between them. One entry per CDR3 protein results from TCRdb running MiXCR on the RT-PCR reads. The sample comprises hundreds of thousands of distinct CDR3 sequences, 10% to 12% of which are singletons, and 8% to 13% rests with the top ten. This sample also belongs to another study, concerning T cells expressing NK-cell markers. This second report adds: UMIs accompanied the 5'RACE template switching by which TCR beta cDNA was made.

This clonotype was sampled from a man aged 45-60 years who received an inactivated influenza vaccine. The rearrangement links TRBV28 to TRBJ1-5, with D possibly TRBD1 on 5 matching bases. The sequenced sample was PBMCs from blood, obtained on the day of vaccination. The CDR3 sequence is CASSDSFGGRRLNQPQHF. The CDR3, as DNA: TGTGCCAGCAGCGACTCCTTCGGGGGGAGGAGGCTCAATCAGCCCCAGCATTTT.